The 20 T cell receptor beta chains below come from one sample, sequenced in a study of blood T cell repertoires in COVID-19. The table came from immunoSEQ multiplex PCR; TCRdb's copy has only in-frame clones and leaves some out. The table has nearly 65,000 clones, around 84% seen once. Sequenced: peripheral blood. The receptors stem from a human donor in a cohort sampled during active COVID-19.

The chain uses TRBV6-5 and TRBJ1-5; 9 bases fit TRBD1. Looked up from germline, CDR1 is MNHEY and CDR2 is SVGAGI. V lost 7 bases to trimming and J lost 4 bases; unmatched junction nucleotides: 5. The CDR3 totals 14 residues. CDR3 loop: CASTPGTGNQPQHF. CDR3 DNA: TGTGCCAGCACCCCCGGGACAGGGAATCAGCCCCAGCATTTT.

The gene calls are TRBV6-2 or TRBV6-3 and TRBJ2-7; 7 positions match TRBD2. The CDR3 loop spans 13 amino acids. Germline lookup yields CDR1 MNHEY and CDR2 SVGEGT. V was pared by 4 bases and J by 3 bases, with 3 bases of the junction left unmatched. CDR3 residues: CASSFASGYEQYF. As DNA, the CDR3 is TGTGCCAGCAGTTTCGCTAGCGGCTACGAGCAGTACTTC.

The rearrangement links TRBV28 to TRBJ2-2; 8 bases agree with TRBD1. Germline V CDR1 and CDR2: MDHEN, SYDVKM. The length of the CDR3 is 14 residues. Trimming at V came to 6 bases and at J to 5 bases, leaving 5 bases not matched to a gene. The CDR3 DNA follows: TGTGCCAGCAGATTCACAGGGGGGACCGGGGAGCTGTTTTTT. Its translation is CASRFTGGTGELFF.

This chain connects TRBV5-3 to TRBJ1-1; D perhaps matches TRBD1 (5 bases). TRBV5-3 is annotated as an ORF whose role is uncertain. With 0 bases removed from V and 6 bases from J, the gap between germline ends came to 9 bases. The CDR3 totals 13 residues. The CDR3 sequence is CARSLVTAPEAFF. The CDR3 coding sequence is TGTGCCAGAAGCTTGGTGACAGCCCCTGAAGCTTTCTTT.

This sequence joins TRBV9 and TRBJ1-3; 7 bases fit TRBD1. The CDR3 consists of 16 residues. V trimming: 1 base; J trimming: 0 bases; junction bases outside the gene matches: 4. Germline CDR1 SGDLS, CDR2 YYNGEE. In DNA, the CDR3 is TGTGCCAGCAGCGTAACCGGGACAGTCTCTGGAAACACCATATATTTT. It is translated as CASSVTGTVSGNTIYF.

This chain connects TRBV4-3 to TRBJ2-2, with D possibly being TRBD2 (5 bases). The CDR3 is 15 amino acids. Trimming pared 1 base from V and 2 bases from J, leaving 8 bases between. Germline V gene lookup returns CDR1 LGHNA and CDR2 YSLEER. The CDR3 is CASSQGSGNTGELFF. DNA for the CDR3: TGCGCCAGCAGCCAAGGATCGGGAAACACCGGGGAGCTGTTTTTT.

The V call is TRBV24-1, the J call TRBJ2-3; D ambiguous. Per germline, CDR1 KGHDR and CDR2 SFDVKD. V gave up 1 base and J gave up 3 bases, with 7 bases separating them. The CDR3 is 14 residues long. The CDR3 region is CATSDFGLTDTQYF. CDR3 nucleotide sequence: TGTGCCACCAGTGATTTCGGTTTAACAGATACGCAGTATTTT.

J is TRBJ2-5 and V is TRBV6-2 or TRBV6-3, with 7 bases lining up with TRBD2. CDR1 is MNHEY and CDR2 is SVGEGT in the germline V gene. The CDR3 spans 15 residues. V lost 0 bases, J lost 2 bases, and 3 bases stayed unmatched. CDR3 loop: CASSYSSSGQETQYF. CDR3 DNA sequence: TGTGCCAGCAGTTACTCATCTAGCGGACAAGAGACCCAGTACTTC.

This sequence joins TRBV13 and TRBJ2-5; 7 bases are a match to TRBD2. Germline V CDR1 and CDR2: PRHDT, FYEKMQ (reference sequence). Unmatched junction bases numbered 8, after V lost 2 bases and J lost 5 bases. The CDR3 extends over 15 amino acids. As DNA, the CDR3 is TGTGCCAGCAGCTTACAGGGATGGGAGGGTGAGACCCAGTACTTC. It encodes CASSLQGWEGETQYF.

The chain uses TRBV30 and TRBJ2-1, with 9 nucleotides matching TRBD2. The CDR3 loop spans 14 amino acids. Per germline, CDR1 GTSNPN and CDR2 SVGIG (reference sequence). The V gene end was trimmed by 6 bases and the J gene end by 5 bases; junction bases not matched to a gene: 8. The CDR3 sequence: CACKELAGDNEQFF. CDR3 coding DNA: TGTGCCTGTAAAGAGTTAGCGGGGGACAATGAGCAGTTCTTC.

This rearrangement joins TRBV27 to TRBJ2-2, with D perhaps matching TRBD2 (5 bases). Trimming stripped 6 bases from V and 2 bases from J, with 13 bases between. Germline CDR1 and CDR2: MNHEY and SMNVEV (reference sequence). This CDR3 region has 15 residues. The CDR3 region has the DNA TGTGCCAGCAGCTCTCTAGCAAGAAACACCGGGGAGCTGTTTTTT. This gives the protein CASSSLARNTGELFF.

The chain combines TRBV7-8 with TRBJ2-7; D is perhaps TRBD2 (5 bases). Germline values: CDR1 SGHVS, CDR2 FQNEAQ. This CDR3 is built from 13 residues. With 1 base removed from V and 7 bases from J, the gap between germline ends came to 11 bases. The CDR3 region has the DNA TGTGCCAGCAGCTTAGTACTTACTAGTGAGCAGTACTTC. This encodes CASSLVLTSEQYF.

The V gene is TRBV2, the J gene TRBJ2-1, with TRBD2 matching 14 bases. V lost 4 bases to trimming and J lost 7 bases; unmatched junction nucleotides: 12. The CDR3 runs to 18 residues. The germline gives CDR1 SNHLY, CDR2 FYNNEI. DNA of the CDR3: TGTGCCAGCAGTGTCGCCTCTACGGGACTAGCGGGGGTAAATGAGCAGTTCTTC. This encodes CASSVASTGLAGVNEQFF.

This clone has only a few counts. The chain uses TRBV23-1 and TRBJ2-7, with 11 bases matching TRBD1. TRBV23-1 is an ORF, and what it does is uncertain. V gave up 4 bases and J gave up 7 bases; unmatched junction bases: 6. The CDR3 runs to 14 residues. CDR3: CASSRWTGGREQYF. In nucleotides, the CDR3 is TGCGCCAGCAGTCGTTGGACAGGGGGCCGGGAGCAGTACTTC.

This chain joins TRBV20-1 and TRBJ1-2; tentatively, D is TRBD1 (5 bases). CDR1 and CDR2 (germline): DFQATT, SNEGSKA (reference sequence). CDR3 length: 12 residues. V was clipped by 3 bases and J by 8 bases, with 13 bases between them. This chain's CDR3 is CSASGAQPGYTF. The CDR3 region has the DNA TGCAGTGCTAGTGGGGCACAACCCGGCTACACCTTC.

The rearrangement links TRBV3-1 (or the pseudogene TRBV3-2) to TRBJ2-7; TRBD2 agrees at 7 bases. The V gene's germline CDR1 is LGHDT and CDR2 YNNKEL (reference sequence). This CDR3 is built from 15 residues. V lost 3 bases, J lost 2 bases, and 7 bases stayed unmatched. The CDR3: CASSQSGLGAYEQYF. The CDR3 coding sequence is TGTGCCAGCAGCCAGTCCGGACTAGGGGCCTACGAGCAGTACTTC.

The rearrangement uses TRBV2 and TRBJ2-7; 12 bases fit TRBD1. CDR3 length: 16 amino acids. Trimming at V came to 8 bases and at J to 5 bases, leaving 13 bases not matched to a gene. In germline, CDR1 is SNHLY, CDR2 FYNNEI. CDR3: CASQRDRGRAGDEQYF. The CDR3 DNA sequence: TGTGCCAGCCAACGGGACAGGGGGCGCGCTGGGGACGAGCAGTACTTC.

This chain joins TRBV28 and TRBJ1-1, with 7 bases that match TRBD1. Unmatched junction bases numbered 2, after V lost 6 bases and J lost 4 bases. This CDR3 is built from 12 residues. Germline values: CDR1 MDHEN, CDR2 SYDVKM. The CDR3 DNA reads TGTGCCAGCAGCGACAGGGTCACTGAAGCTTTCTTT. This gives the protein CASSDRVTEAFF.

The chain links TRBV18 to TRBJ1-2; D call uncertain. Trimming removed 0 bases at V and 8 bases at J, with 13 bases between. This CDR3 has 14 residues. Germline values: CDR1 KGHSH, CDR2 LQKENI. The CDR3 sequence is CASSPPSLFGGYTF. The CDR3 bases are TGTGCCAGCTCACCACCGTCCCTTTTCGGGGGCTACACCTTC.

By sample share, this clone is medium-sized (0.01 to 0.1%). V is TRBV4-1 and J is TRBJ2-7; 10 bases agree with TRBD2. V lost 0 bases and J lost 3; bases outside the gene matches: 5. Germline CDR1 is MGHRA and CDR2 is YSYEKL. The CDR3 runs to 16 residues. In nucleotides, the CDR3 is TGCGCCAGCAGCCAAGAATTAGCGGGAGGTGACTACGAGCAGTACTTC. It translates to CASSQELAGGDYEQYF.